These 16 T cell receptor beta chains were all obtained from the same sample, sequenced in a study of blood T cell repertoires in COVID-19. Clones were sequenced by immunoSEQ multiplex PCR, and TCRdb holds only the in-frame ones, with some missing. The sample records roughly 230,000 clones, roughly 85% being singletons. Sequenced input: peripheral blood. The receptors were gathered from a man between 50 and 59 years old with COVID-19, enrolled during active disease.

This clone showed up many times. The CDR3: CASSPSGGPLEQYF. Here the CDR3 DNA reads TGCGCCAGCAGCCCCAGCGGGGGCCCCCTCGAGCAGTACTTC. The V gene is TRBV4-1, the J gene TRBJ2-7; 8 positions agree with TRBD2. This CDR3 has 14 residues. With 4 bases clipped from V and 6 bases from J, the junction kept 8 bases outside the gene matches. Germline loops: CDR1 MGHRA, CDR2 YSYEKL.

The chain is built from TRBV5-4 and TRBJ2-2, with 15 bases lining up with TRBD2. The germline gives CDR1 SGHNT, CDR2 YYREEE (reference sequence). Trimming cost V 4 bases and J 4 bases; bases outside gene matches: 5. The CDR3 is 17 amino acids. The CDR3 coding sequence is TGTGCCAGCAGCACGGGACTAGCGGGGGGCGGCACCGGGGAGCTGTTTTTT. Translating it yields CASSTGLAGGGTGELFF.

The chain links TRBV5-4 to TRBJ2-7, with TRBD1 matching over 8 bases. V gave up 4 bases and J gave up 4 bases; unmatched junction bases: 7. This CDR3 has 14 amino acids. Germline V gives CDR1 SGHNT, CDR2 YYREEE (reference sequence). The CDR3 loop is CASSTGTGNYEQYF. CDR3 in DNA: TGTGCCAGCAGCACCGGGACAGGAAATTACGAGCAGTACTTC. The variable domain in full, with the rest retrieved from reference TRBV5-4 and TRBJ2-7, is ETGVTQSPTHLIKTRGQQVTLRCSSQSGHNTVSWYQQALGQGPQFIFQYYREEENGRGNFPPRFSGLQFPNYSSELNVNALELDDSALYLCASSTGTGNYEQYFGPGTRLTVT.

This chain connects TRBV7-2 to TRBJ2-7, with 7 bases aligning to TRBD1. The CDR3 spans 15 residues. Germline V CDR1 and CDR2: SGHTA, FQGNSA. V gave up 6 bases and J gave up 4 bases; unmatched junction bases: 12. Here the CDR3 reads CASREDRPRDYEQYF. The CDR3 bases are TGTGCCAGCAGGGAGGACAGGCCGAGGGATTACGAGCAGTACTTC.

This clone was observed once. The rearrangement uses TRBV5-6 and TRBJ1-2; D might be TRBD1 (5 bases). The CDR3 is 14 residues long. V was pared by 1 base and J by 7 bases, with 14 bases between. CDR1 and CDR2 from the germline V gene are SGHDT and YYEEEE. The CDR3 reads CASSLYPGEGGYTF. DNA for the CDR3: TGTGCCAGCAGCTTGTATCCGGGGGAGGGTGGCTACACCTTC.

The chain combines TRBV28 with TRBJ1-5; 8 bases are shared with TRBD1. Per the germline V gene, CDR1 is MDHEN and CDR2 is SYDVKM. This CDR3 region has 14 residues. The J segment lost 7 bases and the V segment lost 7 bases, leaving 9 bases of the junction unmatched. The CDR3 spells CASTSGQGEQPQHF. For the CDR3, the DNA is TGTGCCAGCACGTCCGGACAGGGTGAGCAGCCCCAGCATTTT.

By proportion, this clone is medium-sized (0.01 to 0.1%). The V call is TRBV5-6, the J call TRBJ1-6, with 9 positions matching TRBD1. With 4 bases clipped from V and 8 bases from J, the junction kept 4 bases outside the gene matches. This CDR3 has 14 amino acids. The germline V gene encodes CDR1 SGHDT and CDR2 YYEEEE. The CDR3 region is CASSPGQGHSPLHF. CDR3 DNA sequence: TGTGCCAGCAGCCCGGGACAGGGCCATTCACCCCTCCACTTT.

CDR3 sequence: CASKLSSTDTQYF. CDR3 nucleotides: TGTGCCAGCAAACTCTCTAGCACAGATACGCAGTATTTT. The rearrangement links TRBV27 to TRBJ2-3; no reliable D call. V shed 7 bases and J shed 0 bases, with 8 bases lying between them. CDR1 MNHEY and CDR2 SMNVEV come from the germline V gene (reference sequence). The CDR3 is 13 residues long.

The V and J genes are TRBV3-1 (or the pseudogene TRBV3-2) and TRBJ1-1; D remains unclear. Trimming took off 5 bases at V and 4 bases at J, with 14 bases between the two ends. In germline, CDR1 is LGHDT, CDR2 YNNKEL (reference sequence). The CDR3 is 14 residues long. CDR3 sequence (DNA): TGTGCCAGCAGCGAAGTTATACTGAGCACTGAAGCTTTCTTT. It encodes CASSEVILSTEAFF.

This chain uses TRBV3-1 (or the pseudogene TRBV3-2) with TRBJ2-3, with 8 bases lining up with TRBD2. The ends lost 5 bases at V and 4 bases at J; junction bases unmatched: 11. This CDR3 comprises 16 residues. CDR1 is LGHDT and CDR2 is YNNKEL in the germline V gene (reference sequence). Here the CDR3 reads CASSIPAGASPDTQYF. The CDR3, as DNA: TGTGCCAGCAGCATCCCAGCGGGGGCCTCCCCAGATACGCAGTATTTT.

This rearrangement joins TRBV7-6 to TRBJ2-4; TRBD1 is a possible D gene (5 bases). Per germline, CDR1 SGHVS and CDR2 FNYEAQ. The CDR3 covers 17 residues. Trimming shortened V by 1 base and J by 1 base, and 14 bases separated the two germline ends. CDR3 amino acids: CASSLEAGKMAKNIQYF. DNA of the CDR3: TGTGCCAGCAGCTTAGAGGCAGGGAAGATGGCCAAAAACATTCAGTACTTC.

This chain links TRBV2 with TRBJ1-3; the D is unclear. The germline V gene has CDR1 SNHLY and CDR2 FYNNEI. This CDR3 is built from 14 residues. Trimming pared 2 bases from V and 4 bases from J, leaving 9 bases between. As DNA, the CDR3 is TGTGCCAGCAGTGAACAGACTCTGGGAAACACCATATATTTT. This encodes CASSEQTLGNTIYF.

The CDR3: CASSFSRSTDTQYF. In DNA form, the CDR3 reads TGTGCCAGCAGCTTTAGCCGGTCCACAGATACGCAGTATTTT. The chain employs TRBV5-8 and TRBJ2-3; D is ambiguous. V lost 2 bases and J lost 2, with 9 bases in between. CDR3 length equals 14 residues. Germline CDR1 SGHTS, CDR2 YDEGEE. Combining the CDR3 with reference TRBV5-8 and TRBJ2-3 gives the whole variable domain EAGVTQSPTHLIKTRGQQATLRCSPISGHTSVYWYQQALGLGLQFLLWYDEGEERNRGNFPPRFSGRQFPNYSSELNVNALELEDSALYLCASSFSRSTDTQYFGPGTRLTVL.

The V call is TRBV28, the J call TRBJ2-7; possible D gene TRBD1, 6 bases. Germline V gene data show CDR1 as MDHEN and CDR2 as SYDVKM. The CDR3 totals 13 residues. V gave up 2 bases and J gave up 6 bases, with 11 bases separating them. This CDR3 reads CASSLTGYGEQYF. The CDR3, as DNA: TGTGCCAGCAGTTTAACAGGGTATGGCGAGCAGTACTTC.

V gene TRBV2 combines with J gene TRBJ2-3, with D possibly TRBD2 on 6 matching bases. Trimming removed 4 bases from V and 10 bases from J, with 15 bases in between. The CDR3 is 13 residues long. In germline, CDR1 is SNHLY, CDR2 FYNNEI. CDR3 DNA sequence: TGTGCCAGCAGTGGGGCCTTAGGAGGGGCGCAGTATTTT. It codes for CASSGALGGAQYF.

The rearrangement uses TRBV6-5 and TRBJ1-6; 7 nucleotides agree with TRBD1. The V and J ends lost 5 bases and 7 bases, in that order; junction bases with no gene match: 8. The CDR3 is made up of 15 amino acids. Germline V gives CDR1 MNHEY, CDR2 SVGAGI. The CDR3 nucleotides read TGTGCCAGCAGTCCCTCGACAGGGTTGAATTCACCCCTCCACTTT. As protein: CASSPSTGLNSPLHF.